These 5 T cell receptor beta chains share one sample of origin, sequenced in a study of regulatory T cells in long-lasting Graves disease (TCRdb year 2021). Library method: multiplex PCR. The sequencer was an Illumina HiSeq 4000. iRepertoire HTBI primers and Arm-PCR amplification of CDR3 regions were used to construct TCR beta libraries. TCRdb cleaned the public reads at Q25 with fastp, built clones with MiXCR and kept in-frame beta chains. Entries that share a CDR3 protein sequence are merged under the most common genes and DNA. Across this sample there are about 400,000 distinct CDR3 sequences, with about 17% seen only once. Of the sample, 20% to 25% falls within the top ten clones. The intended sense of this specimen's time point label: newly diagnosed GD, antithyroid drugs for less than 3 months. RNA was extracted from PBMCs in TRIzol for both TCR sequencing and RNA sequencing. The data also belong to a second study, concerning T cells in Graves' hyperthyroidism and ophthalmopathy.

The input for sequencing was peripheral blood mononuclear cells (PBMCs), taken at new diagnosis, from a patient treated with antithyroid drugs. These receptors came from a young woman with Graves disease. Donor details come from another sample of the same person, matched by shared clones.

CDR3 nucleotides: TGTGCCGGCCGGGACAGCCTCAATGAAAAACTGTTTTTT. Translating gives CAGRDSLNEKLFF. The chain uses TRBV28 and TRBJ1-4, with 7 bases lining up with TRBD1. J was trimmed by 5 bases and V by 11 bases; bases with no gene match: 8. From germline, CDR1 is MDHEN and CDR2 SYDVKM. This CDR3 contains 13 residues. The entire variable domain, with the rest obtained from reference TRBV28 and TRBJ1-4, is as follows: DVKVTQSSRYLVKRTGEKVFLECVQDMDHENMFWYRQDPGLGLRLIYFSYDVKMKEKGDIPEGYSVSREKKERFSLILESASTNQTSMYLCAGRDSLNEKLFFGSGTQLSVL.

The rearrangement joins TRBV2 to TRBJ2-3; 12 bases agree with TRBD2. Germline V gene data show CDR1 as SNHLY and CDR2 as FYNNEI. There are 17 residues in the CDR3. V dropped 6 bases and J dropped 3; count of bases not matched to a gene: 10. The CDR3 loop reads CASRASGRAGTTDTQYF. The CDR3 DNA reads TGTGCCAGCAGGGCTAGCGGGAGGGCCGGCACAACAGATACGCAGTATTTT.

This rearrangement joins TRBV9 to TRBJ1-3; D gene uncertain. The V gene's germline CDR1 is SGDLS and CDR2 YYNGEE. The CDR3 is 14 residues long. Deletions cut 1 base from V and 0 bases from J, with 5 bases between. The CDR3 DNA reads as TGTGCCAGCAGCGTATTGGACTCTGGAAACACCATATATTTT. It is translated as CASSVLDSGNTIYF.

This clonotype was seen ten or more times. V and J are TRBV9 and TRBJ2-7; D is ambiguous. Germline V gene lookup returns CDR1 SGDLS and CDR2 YYNGEE. V lost 4 bases and J 5 bases, leaving 13 bases between the germline ends. The length of the CDR3 is 13 residues. The CDR3 coding sequence is TGTGCCAGCAGCCTAGGTGGGGTAAACGAGCAGTACTTC. The encoded protein is CASSLGGVNEQYF.

In this sample, this clonotype turned up many times. The V call is TRBV5-1, the J call TRBJ2-3; D unresolved. Trimming removed 4 bases from V and 1 base from J, with 10 bases in between. This CDR3 spans 14 amino acids. Germline CDR1 and CDR2: SGHRS and YFSETQ. The CDR3 sequence is CASSPLTGTDTQYF. CDR3 DNA: TGCGCCAGCAGCCCCCTAACCGGCACAGATACGCAGTATTTT. Complete variable domain (other parts from reference TRBV5-1 and TRBJ2-3): KAGVTQTPRYLIKTRGQQVTLSCSPISGHRSVSWYQQTPGQGLQFLFEYFSETQRNKGNFPGRFSGRQFSNSRSEMNVSTLELGDSALYLCASSPLTGTDTQYFGPGTRLTVL.